The clone carrying this TCR beta chain was counted ten times or more. The data were taken from a study of kidney transplant recipient with SARS-CoV-2 infection. TCRdb fed the reads into MiXCR, producing one record per CDR3 protein. The table lists about 250,000 distinct CDR3 sequences, 29% of them singletons. Trimming cost V 2 bases and J 5 bases, with 21 bases left between them. Germline V lookup: CDR1 MNHEY, CDR2 SVGAGI. This CDR3 has 17 amino acids. The sequencing used a blood sample, collected at baseline and between days 110 and 120 from a kidney transplant recipient. The V gene is TRBV6-5, the J gene TRBJ2-5; D gene uncertain. The sequence derives from a male patient between 25 and 40 years old who had COVID-19 and was a kidney transplant recipient. The graft donor may be the source of some T cells. CDR3 nucleotide sequence: TGTGCCAGCAGTTACGGGCCAGCAGTAGGCCTAGGGGAGACCCAGTACTTC. Residues: CASSYGPAVGLGETQYF.